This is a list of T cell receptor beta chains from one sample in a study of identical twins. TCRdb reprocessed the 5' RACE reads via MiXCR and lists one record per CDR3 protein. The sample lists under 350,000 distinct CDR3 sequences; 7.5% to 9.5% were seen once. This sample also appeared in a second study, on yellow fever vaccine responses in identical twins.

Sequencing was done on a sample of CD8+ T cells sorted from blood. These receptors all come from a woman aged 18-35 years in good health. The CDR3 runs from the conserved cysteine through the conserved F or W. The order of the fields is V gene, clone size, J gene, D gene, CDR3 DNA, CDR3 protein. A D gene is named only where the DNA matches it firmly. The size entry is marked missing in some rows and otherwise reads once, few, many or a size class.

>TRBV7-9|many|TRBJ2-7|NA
TGTGCCAGCAGCTTCGACCGGGACAAACCATACGAGCAGTACTTC
CASSFDRDKPYEQYF
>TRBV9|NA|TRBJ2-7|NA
TGTGCCAGCAGCCCAGAAGAGGGGCCTCGGTACGAGCAGTACTTC
CASSPEEGPRYEQYF
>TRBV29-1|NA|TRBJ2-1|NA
TGCAGCGCCCTGGGAGGACAGGAATACAATGAGCAGTTCTTC
CSALGGQEYNEQFF
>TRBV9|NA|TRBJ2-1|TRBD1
TGTGCCAGCAGCGGAAAAACAGGGGGAGCTTGGGAGCAGTTCTTC
CASSGKTGGAWEQFF
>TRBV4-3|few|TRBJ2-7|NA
TGCGCCAGCAGCCAAGATTTGGATGTGTCGGGTTACGAGCAGTACTTC
CASSQDLDVSGYEQYF
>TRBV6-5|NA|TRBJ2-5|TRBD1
TGTGCCAGCAGTTACTCGACAGGGGGCTCAGAGACCCAGTACTTC
CASSYSTGGSETQYF
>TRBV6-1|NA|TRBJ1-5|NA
TGTGCCAGCAGTGGCGACAGTGAAGGCGGGGAACCCTTGCTTCAGCATTTT
CASSGDSEGGEPLLQHF
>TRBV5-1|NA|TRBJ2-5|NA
TGCGCCAGCAGATTTCCCACCGCCGTGGAGACCCAGTACTTC
CASRFPTAVETQYF
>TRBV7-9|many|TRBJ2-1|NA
TGTGCCAGCAGCTTAGCTGGGACCCCCTACAATGAGCAGTTCTTC
CASSLAGTPYNEQFF
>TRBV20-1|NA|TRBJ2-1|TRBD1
TGCAGTGCTAGAGATCGGGCAGGGGGCGCATACAATGAGCAGTTCTTC
CSARDRAGGAYNEQFF
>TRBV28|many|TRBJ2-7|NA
TGTGCCAGCAGTGCCCCCTACGAGCAGTACTTC
CASSAPYEQYF
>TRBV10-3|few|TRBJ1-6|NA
TGTGCCATCAGTGAGTCCCAGGGGCCTAATTCACCCCTCCACTTT
CAISESQGPNSPLHF
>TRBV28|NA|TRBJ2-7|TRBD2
TGTGCCAGCGGGCTAGCGGGGGTATACGAGCAGTACTTC
CASGLAGVYEQYF
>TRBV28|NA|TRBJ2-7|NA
TGTGCCAGCAGTAGGGGTCCCGGGACCATGTACGAGCAGTACTTC
CASSRGPGTMYEQYF
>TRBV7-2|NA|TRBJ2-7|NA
TGTGCCAGCAGCGAGACACGGTTCTACGAGCAGTACTTC
CASSETRFYEQYF
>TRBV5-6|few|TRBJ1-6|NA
TGTGCCAGCAGCTTTACGGGAGAGAATAATTCACCCCTCCACTTT
CASSFTGENNSPLHF
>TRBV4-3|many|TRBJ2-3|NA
TGCGCCAGCAGCCAAGAAGGTCCCAGCCCTAGCACAGATACGCAGTATTTT
CASSQEGPSPSTDTQYF
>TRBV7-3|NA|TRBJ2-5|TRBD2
TGTGCCAGCCAAGCGGGGGCTGAAGAGACCCAGTACTTC
CASQAGAEETQYF
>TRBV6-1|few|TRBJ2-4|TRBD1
TGTGCCAGCAGTCGTCCCGGGACAGACATTCAGTACTTC
CASSRPGTDIQYF
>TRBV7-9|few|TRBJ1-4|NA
TGTGCCAGCAGCTTAGACCCGACAGCAACTAATGAAAAACTGTTTTTT
CASSLDPTATNEKLFF
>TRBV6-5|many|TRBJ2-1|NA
TGTGCCAGCAGTTACTTTGGCGGGAATGAGCAGTTCTTC
CASSYFGGNEQFF
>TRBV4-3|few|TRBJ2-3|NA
TGCGCCAGCAGCCAAGACCCCTGGGCAGATACGCAGTATTTT
CASSQDPWADTQYF
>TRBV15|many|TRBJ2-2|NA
TGTGCCACCAGCAGAACCAAACCTCCTACCGGGGAGCTGTTTTTT
CATSRTKPPTGELFF
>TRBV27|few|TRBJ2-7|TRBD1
TGTGCCAGCAGTTACGGACAGGGACCCCTCTACGAGCAGTACTTC
CASSYGQGPLYEQYF
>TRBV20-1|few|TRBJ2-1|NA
TGCAGTGCGGAGGGCGGACTCTACAATGAGCAGTTCTTC
CSAEGGLYNEQFF
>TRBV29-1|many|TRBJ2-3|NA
TGCAGCGTTCCCCTGGACAGTCAAAGCACAGATACGCAGTATTTT
CSVPLDSQSTDTQYF
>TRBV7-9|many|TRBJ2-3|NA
TGTGCCAGCAGCTCCCTACGCACAGATACGCAGTATTTT
CASSSLRTDTQYF
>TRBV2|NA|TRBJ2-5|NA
TGTGCCAGTAGAGGGTATCAGAGCGAGACCCAGTACTTC
CASRGYQSETQYF
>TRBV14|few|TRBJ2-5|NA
TGTGCCAGCAGCCAATACGCGATCCAAGAGACCCAGTACTTC
CASSQYAIQETQYF
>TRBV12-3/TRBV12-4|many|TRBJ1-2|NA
TGTGCCAGCAGTTCCGGGACAACCTATGGCTACACCTTC
CASSSGTTYGYTF
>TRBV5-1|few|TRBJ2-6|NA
TGCGCCAGCAGCTCCTACCCCTCTGGGGCCAACGTCCTGACTTTC
CASSSYPSGANVLTF
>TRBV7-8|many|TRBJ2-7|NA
TGTGCCAGCAGCTTAGGGTCCCCGGACTACGAGCAGTACTTC
CASSLGSPDYEQYF
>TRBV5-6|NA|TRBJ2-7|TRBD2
TGTGCCAGCAGCCCCGGTGCGAGCGGGGGGGCCCACGAGCAGTACTTC
CASSPGASGGAHEQYF
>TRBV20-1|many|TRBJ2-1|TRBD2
TGCAGTGCTAGACTAGCGGGATCATATGAGCAGTTCTTC
CSARLAGSYEQFF
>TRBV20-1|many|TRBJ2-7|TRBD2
TGCAGTGCTAGTAGCGGGAGTCTCTACGAGCAGTACTTC
CSASSGSLYEQYF
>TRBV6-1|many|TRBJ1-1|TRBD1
TGTGCCAGCGCTTCCGGACAGGGGAAGTCTGAAGCTTTCTTT
CASASGQGKSEAFF